This TCR beta chain appears in the sequencing data of a study of blood T cell repertoires in COVID-19. Study-level background: The analysed material was cDNA or gDNA that came from T cells, B-cell-depleted T cells, or PBMCs.

The V gene's germline CDR1 is SGHDT and CDR2 YYEEEE. This CDR3 is built from 11 residues. The germline V and J ends were trimmed by 3 bases and 7 bases, with 4 bases remaining between them. Original data processing: By means of reference gene primer amplification, nucleated cell counts were estimated. Method: immunoSEQ multiplex PCR; TCRdb's copy keeps in-frame clones and lacks some. Clonal size and the V and J genes are those of that table, whereas D and trimming came from the DNA. The sample carries 290,000 or so clones, roughly 90% recorded once. This receptor was taken from a woman younger than 45 with COVID-19, enrolled during active disease. This sequence joins TRBV5-6 and TRBJ2-2; unclear D gene. The material sequenced was peripheral blood. CDR3 nucleotides: TGTGCCAGCAGCTCTTTCGGGGAGCTGTTTTTT. This codes for CASSSFGELFF.